The 24 T cell receptor beta chains below were found in one sample sequenced in a study of CD8+ T cells in alopecia areata. Once RNA had been extracted, it was reverse transcribed into cDNA to act as the sequencing template. Repertoires were generated with immunoSEQ multiplex PCR, while TCRdb's copy carries only in-frame clones and drops some. This table holds around 100,000 clones, over 75% found once. Indicated treatment: oral pan-JAK inhibitor, 5-10 mg twice daily. The sample here was CD8+ T cells sorted from blood, taken between weeks 30 and 35, from a patient treated with tofacitinib. These receptors came from a human donor with alopecia areata.

The CDR3 DNA reads TGTGCCAGCAGCTTAAAGACCGCCATCTACAATGAGCAGTTCTTC. Its translation is CASSLKTAIYNEQFF. The gene calls are TRBV11-2 and TRBJ2-1; D not resolved. Germline V gives CDR1 SGHAT, CDR2 FQNNGV. Trimming cost V 2 bases and J 3 bases, with 11 bases left between them. CDR3 length: 15 residues.

The chain employs TRBV19 and TRBJ2-3; D uncertain. The V end was cut by 7 bases, the J end by 2 bases, with 13 bases between. Germline CDR1 reads LNHDA; CDR2 reads SQIVND (reference sequence). The CDR3 spans 14 residues. The DNA for the CDR3 is TGTGCCAGTACCCGGAGATCCCCCACAGATACGCAGTATTTT. This translates into CASTRRSPTDTQYF.

The J gene is TRBJ1-2, the V gene TRBV25-1; no clear D gene. Trimming took 1 base from V and 5 from J, leaving 8 bases between them. Germline CDR1 and CDR2: MGHDK and SYGVNS. The CDR3 runs to 13 residues. In nucleotides, the CDR3 is TGTGCCAGCAGTGAATCTGCTGGATATGGCTACACCTTC. Translating it yields CASSESAGYGYTF.

V gene TRBV5-4 combines with J gene TRBJ2-1; tentative D call: TRBD2 (6 bases). Looked up from germline, CDR1 is SGHNT and CDR2 is YYREEE (reference sequence). The CDR3 runs to 12 residues. Trimming took off 7 bases at V and 9 bases at J, with 14 bases between the two ends. The CDR3 DNA follows: TGTGCCAGCGCAGGGCCCGGGGGTGAGCAGTTCTTC. It encodes CASAGPGGEQFF.

The gene calls are TRBV19 and TRBJ1-2; a weak D match, TRBD1 (6 bases). The germline gives CDR1 LNHDA, CDR2 SQIVND (reference sequence). Trimming left V 0 bases short and J 4 bases short, with 15 bases between. The CDR3 contains 16 residues. The CDR3 DNA sequence: TGTGCCAGTAGTATAGATCTGGCAGGGGCCGGCTATGGCTACACCTTC. Its protein product is CASSIDLAGAGYGYTF.

The genes are TRBV7-6 and TRBJ2-5; possibly TRBD1 for D (6 bases). Trimming shortened V by 7 bases and J by 3 bases, and 12 bases separated the two germline ends. The CDR3 covers 13 residues. In germline, CDR1 is SGHVS, CDR2 FNYEAQ. Here the CDR3 DNA reads TGTGCCAGCATAGGACAGAATAAAGAGACCCAGTACTTC. Translation: CASIGQNKETQYF.

V usage is TRBV30 and J usage is TRBJ1-1, with D possibly matching TRBD1 (6 bases). CDR3 size: 12 residues. The V gene lost 8 bases and the J gene lost 7 bases, with 17 bases spanning the gap. Germline CDR1 is GTSNPN and CDR2 is SVGIG (reference sequence). The CDR3: CAGTGTSGEAFF. CDR3 bases: TGTGCCGGAACAGGGACTAGCGGTGAAGCTTTCTTT.

The chain has TRBV7-2 and TRBJ1-1; a possible D gene is TRBD1 (5 bases). Germline CDR1 and CDR2: SGHTA and FQGNSA. Trimming stripped 5 bases from V and 4 bases from J, with 17 bases between. The CDR3 runs 15 residues. CDR3 bases: TGTGCCAGCAGCCCGACAAGAATCGGGGGCACTGAAGCTTTCTTT. It is translated as CASSPTRIGGTEAFF. The full variable domain, rest sourced from reference TRBV7-2 and TRBJ1-1, is GAGVSQSPSNKVTEKGKDVELRCDPISGHTALYWYRQSLGQGLEFLIYFQGNSAPDKSGLPSDRFSAERTGGSVSTLTIQRTQQEDSAVYLCASSPTRIGGTEAFFGQGTRLTVV.

The V and J genes are TRBV7-9 and TRBJ2-1; D is perhaps TRBD2 (6 bases). Trimming took 5 bases from V and 4 from J, leaving 15 bases between them. The CDR3 sequence is 15 residues long. The V gene's germline CDR1 is SEHNR and CDR2 FQNEAQ (reference sequence). The CDR3 region has the DNA TGTGCCAGCAGCCGACCTAGCGAGGAATACAATGAGCAGTTCTTC. Its protein product is CASSRPSEEYNEQFF.

This clone showed up just once. This chain joins TRBV6-1 and TRBJ2-7; 9 bases fit TRBD1. This CDR3 contains 16 residues. V lost 3 bases and J lost 3; bases outside the gene matches: 9. Germline assignment: CDR1 MNHNS and CDR2 SASEGT. The CDR3 sequence is CASSDGAGTGYYEQYF. CDR3 DNA sequence: TGTGCCAGCAGTGATGGGGCCGGGACAGGGTACTACGAGCAGTACTTC.

This chain links TRBV7-3 with TRBJ2-5; 11 nucleotides align to TRBD1. Germline CDR1 SGHTA, CDR2 FQGTGA. CDR3 length: 15 residues. Trimming took 5 bases from V and 1 from J; bases not matched to a gene: 3. As DNA, the CDR3 is TGTGCCAGCAGCCCCGGGACAGGGGGCCAAGAGACCCAGTACTTC. Protein: CASSPGTGGQETQYF.

This rearrangement joins TRBV6-1 to TRBJ1-5, with TRBD1 as a possible D gene (5 bases). CDR3 size: 18 residues. CDR1 is MNHNS and CDR2 is SASEGT in the germline V gene. Trimming removed 6 bases from V and 0 bases from J, with 21 bases in between. CDR3 in amino acids: CASSERARGPYSNQPQHF. The CDR3 region has the DNA TGTGCCAGCAGCGAACGGGCTAGGGGACCGTATAGCAATCAGCCCCAGCATTTT.

V is TRBV4-2 and J is TRBJ2-5, with 9 nucleotides matching TRBD1. The CDR3 is made up of 16 amino acids. V lost 0 bases to trimming and J lost 1 base; unmatched junction nucleotides: 3. CDR1 and CDR2 (germline): LGHNA, YNFKEQ. The CDR3 region has the DNA TGTGCCAGCAGCCAAGAACAGGGGGCAGGCCAAGAGACCCAGTACTTC. Translating it yields CASSQEQGAGQETQYF.

The chain combines TRBV7-6 with TRBJ1-2; no clear D. In germline, CDR1 is SGHVS, CDR2 FNYEAQ. Trimming removed 4 bases from V and 6 bases from J, with 12 bases in between. The CDR3 sequence is 13 residues long. CDR3 sequence reads: CASSSSILDGYTF. CDR3 in DNA: TGTGCCAGCAGCTCCTCGATTTTGGATGGCTACACCTTC. The whole variable domain, remainder taken from reference TRBV7-6 and TRBJ1-2, is GAGVSQSPRYKVTKRGQDVALRCDPISGHVSLYWYRQALGQGPEFLTYFNYEAQQDKSGLPNDRFSAERPEGSISTLTIQRTEQRDSAMYRCASSSSILDGYTFGSGTRLTVV.

This sequence joins TRBV5-6 and TRBJ2-7; D not certain. Germline V gene data show CDR1 as SGHDT and CDR2 as YYEEEE. Trimming left V 0 bases short and J 3 bases short, with 4 bases between. The CDR3 consists of 12 residues. DNA for the CDR3: TGTGCCAGCAGCTTGGCGGACTACGAGCAGTACTTC. Its protein product is CASSLADYEQYF.

V is TRBV5-4 and J is TRBJ1-1; perhaps TRBD1 as D (6 bases). The CDR3 is 15 residues long. Trimming took off 0 bases at V and 5 bases at J, with 14 bases between the two ends. Germline V lookup: CDR1 SGHNT, CDR2 YYREEE (reference sequence). CDR3 in amino acids: CASSLGGDTRTEAFF. The CDR3 nucleotides are TGTGCCAGCAGCTTGGGAGGGGACACGAGGACTGAAGCTTTCTTT.

The chain is built from TRBV18 and TRBJ2-5; D gene unclear. CDR3 length: 13 amino acids. V dropped 9 bases and J dropped 4 bases, with 15 bases sitting between them. CDR1 is KGHSH and CDR2 is LQKENI in the germline V gene. The CDR3 coding sequence is TGTGCCAGTAAAATCCCAGACCGAGAGACCCAGTACTTC. It encodes CASKIPDRETQYF. The full variable domain, completed using reference TRBV18 and TRBJ2-5, is NAGVMQNPRHLVRRRGQEARLRCSPMKGHSHVYWYRQLPEEGLKFMVYLQKENIIDESGMPKERFSAEFPKEGPSILRIQQVVRGDSAAYFCASKIPDRETQYFGPGTRLLVL.

This clone showed up just a few times. Written as DNA, the CDR3 is TGTGCCATCAGTGAGTCGAATCAAGTAGCGAACCAAGAGACCCAGTACTTC. Encoded protein: CAISESNQVANQETQYF. J is TRBJ2-5 and V is TRBV10-3, with D maybe TRBD2 (5 bases). Germline assignment: CDR1 ENHRY and CDR2 SYGVKD. Trimming took 0 bases from V and 0 from J, leaving 14 bases between them. This CDR3 region has 17 residues.

Turning to this clone: The junction and the germline gene differ at one end; a read error may be behind it. The chain employs TRBV27 and TRBJ2-1; 12 bases align to TRBD2. CDR1 and CDR2 (germline): MNHEY, SMNVEV (reference sequence). The CDR3 loop spans 15 amino acids. CDR3 nucleotide sequence: TGTGCCAGCAGTAAGCTAGCGGGAGGGGATCTTGAGCAGCTCTTC. This translates into CASSKLAGGDLEQLF.

This clone was seen a single time. The chain couples TRBV6-5 to TRBJ2-2; D might be TRBD1 or TRBD2, each matching 5 bases. This CDR3 contains 15 residues. V was cut by 0 bases and J by 5 bases, with 10 bases left in between. Germline V gene sequence: CDR1 MNHEY, CDR2 SVGAGI. CDR3 DNA: TGTGCCAGCAGTTACTCGAGAGGGGAAACCGGGGAGCTGTTTTTT. This translates into CASSYSRGETGELFF.

This clone was counted only a few times. The chain has TRBV27 and TRBJ1-2, with D possibly being TRBD1 (6 bases). Trimming took 2 bases from V and 7 from J, leaving 23 bases between them. The V gene's germline CDR1 is MNHEY and CDR2 SMNVEV (reference sequence). This CDR3 is 17 amino acids long. The CDR3 loop reads CASSLTQNRVSGGGYTF. CDR3 in DNA: TGTGCCAGCAGTTTAACCCAAAACAGGGTGTCAGGCGGTGGCTACACCTTC.

V usage is TRBV10-2 and J usage is TRBJ2-7; the D gene is possibly TRBD1 (5 bases). CDR3 length: 11 amino acids. The germline V and J ends were trimmed by 6 bases and 10 bases, with 13 bases remaining between them. Germline loops: CDR1 WSHSY, CDR2 SAAADI. CDR3 sequence (DNA): TGCGCCAGCAGGTCATCGACAGCCCAGTACTTC. It is translated as CASRSSTAQYF.

V and J are TRBV9 and TRBJ1-2; D is unresolved. The CDR3 extends over 15 amino acids. The V end was cut by 1 base, the J end by 0 bases, with 10 bases between. Germline V gene lookup returns CDR1 SGDLS and CDR2 YYNGEE. This chain's CDR3 is CASSVYWQANYGYTF. The CDR3 DNA sequence: TGTGCCAGCAGCGTATACTGGCAGGCTAACTATGGCTACACCTTC.

This rearrangement joins TRBV5-1 to TRBJ2-1; D is uncertain. Germline CDR1 and CDR2: SGHRS and YFSETQ. Trimming stripped 0 bases from V and 2 bases from J, with 9 bases between. The CDR3 covers 15 residues. The CDR3 is CASSLVPATYNEQFF. For the CDR3, the DNA is TGCGCCAGCAGCTTGGTCCCAGCAACCTACAATGAGCAGTTCTTC.